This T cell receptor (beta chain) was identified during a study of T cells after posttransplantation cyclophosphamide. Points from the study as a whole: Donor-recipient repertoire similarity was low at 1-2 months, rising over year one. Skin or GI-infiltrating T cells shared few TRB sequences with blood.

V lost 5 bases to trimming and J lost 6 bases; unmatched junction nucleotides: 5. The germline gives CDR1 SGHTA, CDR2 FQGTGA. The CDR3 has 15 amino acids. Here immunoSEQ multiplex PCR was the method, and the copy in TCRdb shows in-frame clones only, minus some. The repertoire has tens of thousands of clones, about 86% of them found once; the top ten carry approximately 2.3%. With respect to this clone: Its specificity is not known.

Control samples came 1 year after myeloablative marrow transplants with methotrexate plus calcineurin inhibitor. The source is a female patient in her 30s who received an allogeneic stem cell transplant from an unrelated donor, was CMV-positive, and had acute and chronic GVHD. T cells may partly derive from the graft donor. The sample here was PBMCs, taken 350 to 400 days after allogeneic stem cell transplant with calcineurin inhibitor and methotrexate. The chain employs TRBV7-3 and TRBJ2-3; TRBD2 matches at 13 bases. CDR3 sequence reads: CASSILAGGADTQYF. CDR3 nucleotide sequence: TGTGCCAGCAGCATACTAGCGGGGGGGGCGGATACGCAGTATTTT. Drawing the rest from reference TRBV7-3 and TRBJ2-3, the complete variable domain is GAGVSQTPSNKVTEKGKYVELRCDPISGHTALYWYRQSLGQGPEFLIYFQGTGAADDSGLPNDRFFAVRPEGSVSTLKIQRTERGDSAVYLCASSILAGGADTQYFGPGTRLTVL.